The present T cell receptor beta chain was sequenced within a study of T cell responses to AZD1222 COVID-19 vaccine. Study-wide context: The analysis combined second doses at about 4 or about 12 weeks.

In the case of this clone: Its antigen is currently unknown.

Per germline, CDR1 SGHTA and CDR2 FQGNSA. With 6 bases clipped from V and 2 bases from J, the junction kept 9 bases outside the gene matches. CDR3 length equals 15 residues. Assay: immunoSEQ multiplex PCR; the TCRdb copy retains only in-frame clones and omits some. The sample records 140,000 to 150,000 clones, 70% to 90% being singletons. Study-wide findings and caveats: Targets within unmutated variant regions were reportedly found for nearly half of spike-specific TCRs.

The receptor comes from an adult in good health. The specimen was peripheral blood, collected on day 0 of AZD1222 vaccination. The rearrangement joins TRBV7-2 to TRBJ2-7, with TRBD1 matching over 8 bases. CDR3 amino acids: CASSLGQGKTYEQYF. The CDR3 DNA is TGTGCCAGCAGTCTTGGACAGGGAAAAACCTACGAGCAGTACTTC. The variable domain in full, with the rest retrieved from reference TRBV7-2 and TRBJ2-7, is GAGVSQSPSNKVTEKGKDVELRCDPISGHTALYWYRQSLGQGLEFLIYFQGNSAPDKSGLPSDRFSAERTGGSVSTLTIQRTQQEDSAVYLCASSLGQGKTYEQYFGPGTRLTVT.